Following are 5 T cell receptor beta chains from one sample sequenced in a study of T cell responses to AZD1222 COVID-19 vaccine. TCRdb's table, derived via immunoSEQ multiplex PCR, lists solely in-frame clones and lacks some. Among some 130,000 clones listed, roughly 86% were seen once. The sequenced sample was peripheral blood, obtained 28 days after the second AZD1222 dose. The receptors derive from an adult who received the AZD1222 COVID-19 vaccine.

The rearrangement joins TRBV19 to TRBJ1-6; 10 bases line up with TRBD1. The germline gives CDR1 LNHDA, CDR2 SQIVND (reference sequence). The CDR3 contains 14 residues. With 6 bases clipped from V and 7 bases from J, the junction kept 3 bases outside the gene matches. The CDR3 region is CASSMGQGNSPLHF. In DNA form, the CDR3 reads TGTGCCAGTAGCATGGGACAGGGGAATTCACCCCTCCACTTT.

The rearrangement uses TRBV6-2 or TRBV6-3 and TRBJ1-5, with a possible D match to TRBD1 (6 bases). Looked up from germline, CDR1 is MNHEY and CDR2 is SVGEGT. The CDR3 is made up of 14 amino acids. V lost 5 bases and J lost 3, with 11 bases in between. In DNA form, the CDR3 reads TGTGCCAGCAGTGAGGACAGCCTCAATCAGCCCCAGCATTTT. Encoded protein: CASSEDSLNQPQHF.

The J gene is TRBJ1-1, the V gene TRBV28; D gene ambiguous. The germline V and J ends were trimmed by 8 bases and 2 bases, with 9 bases remaining between them. This CDR3 has 12 amino acids. CDR1 is MDHEN, CDR2 SYDVKM, per germline. The chain's CDR3 is CASREYNTEAFF. The CDR3 DNA reads as TGTGCCAGCCGGGAATATAACACTGAAGCTTTCTTT.

The rearrangement joins TRBV9 to TRBJ2-5; 7 positions agree with TRBD2. After removal of 6 bases from V and 1 base from J, the junction contained 6 bases not matched to a gene. Germline V gives CDR1 SGDLS, CDR2 YYNGEE. This CDR3 contains 14 residues. In DNA form, the CDR3 reads TGTGCCAGCACAACCGGGGGGTCCCAAGAGACCCAGTACTTC. Its protein product is CASTTGGSQETQYF.

The J gene is TRBJ1-1, the V gene TRBV7-8, with unresolved D. Germline CDR1 reads SGHVS; CDR2 reads FQNEAQ. The CDR3 length is 13 residues. The V gene lost 1 base and the J gene lost 8 bases, with 11 bases spanning the gap. The CDR3 loop is CASSLDPGSEAFF. In nucleotides, the CDR3 is TGTGCCAGCAGCTTAGATCCGGGGAGCGAAGCTTTCTTT.